What follows is one TCR beta chain and its context. Its antigen is currently unknown. V shed 5 bases and J 2 bases; nucleotides not matched to a gene: 4. Germline V gene lookup returns CDR1 SGHVS and CDR2 FQNEAQ. The CDR3 runs 15 residues. The sample comes from a study of Graves' ophthalmopathy and Graves' hyperthyroidism. Findings and caveats of the study: Discrimination between ophthalmopathy and stable hyperthyroidism by a 13-signature model showed 87.88% sensitivity and 70% to 82% specificity.

RNA served as the template for amplifying TCR beta CDR3 regions. HTBI primers were employed in first-round RT-PCR, then a second-round multiplex PCR followed. MiXCR, run by TCRdb on the multiplex PCR reads, gives a single entry per CDR3 protein. The data show about 600,000 distinct CDR3 sequences, less than 45% seen once. The rearrangement joins TRBV7-8 to TRBJ1-2, with TRBD1 matching over 11 bases. Sequencing used peripheral blood or thyroid tissue (not recorded which). This clonotype was obtained from an adult man with Graves' hyperthyroidism. CDR3 protein: CASSQRTGGNYGYTF. The DNA for the CDR3 is TGTGCCAGCAGCCAAAGGACAGGGGGCAACTATGGCTACACCTTC.